Listed below are T cell receptor beta chains from one sample, sequenced in a study of tumor-infiltrating lymphocytes in primary liver carcinoma. From the multiplex PCR reads, TCRdb called clonotypes with MiXCR, one entry per CDR3 protein. The table includes about 180,000 distinct CDR3 sequences, about 60% detected once. The sample consisted of peripheral blood. All receptors come from a man aged 40-49 years with primary liver carcinoma and hepatitis B virus infection. Both conserved end residues are part of each CDR3. The order of the fields is J gene, V gene, D gene, clone size, CDR3 DNA, CDR3 protein. D genes are given only for firm matches. Size values are once, few and many counts, or a class for expanded clones, and some rows have none.

j_call: TRBJ2-2; v_call: TRBV6-5; d_call: -; clone_size: -; cdr3_nt: TGTGCCAGCAGTTACTCGGACGATCAGAACACCGGGGAGCTGTTTTTT; cdr3_aa: CASSYSDDQNTGELFF
j_call: TRBJ2-7; v_call: TRBV11-2; d_call: -; clone_size: many; cdr3_nt: TGTGCCAGCAGCTTAGATCGGGACGCCGAGCAGTACTTC; cdr3_aa: CASSLDRDAEQYF
j_call: TRBJ1-2; v_call: TRBV30; d_call: TRBD1; clone_size: once; cdr3_nt: TGTGCCTGGAGTTTGACAGGGGGTGGAAATGGCTACACCTTC; cdr3_aa: CAWSLTGGGNGYTF
j_call: TRBJ2-7; v_call: TRBV24-1; d_call: -; clone_size: -; cdr3_nt: TGTGCCACCAGTGATGGCGACGGGTACGAGCAGTACTTC; cdr3_aa: CATSDGDGYEQYF
j_call: TRBJ1-5; v_call: TRBV18; d_call: TRBD1; clone_size: -; cdr3_nt: TGTGCCAGCTCACAGTTCTCCGGACAGGGGACTCAGCCCCAGCATTTT; cdr3_aa: CASSQFSGQGTQPQHF
j_call: TRBJ1-2; v_call: TRBV29-1; d_call: -; clone_size: -; cdr3_nt: TGCAGCGTTGTAGATGTTAGATCCGGGGGAGGCTACACCTTC; cdr3_aa: CSVVDVRSGGGYTF
j_call: TRBJ2-7; v_call: TRBV12-3/TRBV12-4; d_call: -; clone_size: few; cdr3_nt: TGTGCCAGCAGTTCCCGACGGGACCTTACCTACGAGCAGTACTTC; cdr3_aa: CASSSRRDLTYEQYF
j_call: TRBJ2-4; v_call: TRBV6-5; d_call: TRBD1; clone_size: few; cdr3_nt: TGTGCCAGCAGTTCCTACGGGACAGGGGGTTGGGCCAAAAACATTCAGTACTTC; cdr3_aa: CASSSYGTGGWAKNIQYF
j_call: TRBJ2-7; v_call: TRBV11-2; d_call: -; clone_size: -; cdr3_nt: TGTGCCAGTAGCTTAATAGGGGAGCACGAGCAGTACTTC; cdr3_aa: CASSLIGEHEQYF
j_call: TRBJ2-2; v_call: TRBV6-1; d_call: -; clone_size: -; cdr3_nt: TGTGCCAGCAAGAGGGACTTCGACACCGGGGAGCTGTTTTTT; cdr3_aa: CASKRDFDTGELFF
j_call: TRBJ2-7; v_call: TRBV4-1; d_call: TRBD2; clone_size: -; cdr3_nt: TGCGCCAGCAGCCCGGCTAGCGGGAGGGCGGGCGAACAGTACTTC; cdr3_aa: CASSPASGRAGEQYF
j_call: TRBJ2-1; v_call: TRBV11-2; d_call: -; clone_size: -; cdr3_nt: TGTGCCAGCAGCTACCTTAGGGGGGGTGATGAGCAGTTCTTC; cdr3_aa: CASSYLRGGDEQFF
j_call: TRBJ2-3; v_call: TRBV10-1; d_call: -; clone_size: many; cdr3_nt: TGCGCCAGCAGCCCAGGGGGGGCCTCCACAGATACGCAGTATTTT; cdr3_aa: CASSPGGASTDTQYF
j_call: TRBJ2-5; v_call: TRBV10-3; d_call: -; clone_size: -; cdr3_nt: TGTGCCATCAGCTCACAGGGTCAAGAGACCCAGTACTTC; cdr3_aa: CAISSQGQETQYF
j_call: TRBJ1-6; v_call: TRBV30; d_call: -; clone_size: -; cdr3_nt: TGTGCCTGGAGTGGCCAGGGCTTACCCCTCCACTTT; cdr3_aa: CAWSGQGLPLHF
j_call: TRBJ2-2; v_call: TRBV5-4; d_call: TRBD2; clone_size: -; cdr3_nt: TGTGACAGCAGCCCCGGGACTAGTGGGAATCACGGGGAGCTGTTTTTT; cdr3_aa: CDSSPGTSGNHGELFF
j_call: TRBJ2-4; v_call: TRBV5-6; d_call: -; clone_size: -; cdr3_nt: TGTGTCAGCAGCTTGGGGCACGGCATAAACATTCAGTACTTC; cdr3_aa: CVSSLGHGINIQYF
j_call: TRBJ1-2; v_call: TRBV11-2; d_call: -; clone_size: -; cdr3_nt: TGTGCCAGCAGCTTAGGGCAGGGCACTCTCTTTGGGTACACCTTC; cdr3_aa: CASSLGQGTLFGYTF
j_call: TRBJ2-3; v_call: TRBV29-1; d_call: -; clone_size: -; cdr3_nt: TGCAGCGTTGGGTCTATGGGAGGCTCGGATACGCAGTATTTT; cdr3_aa: CSVGSMGGSDTQYF
j_call: TRBJ2-7; v_call: TRBV4-3; d_call: -; clone_size: -; cdr3_nt: TGCGCTAGCAGCCAAGAGGTGGGGGCTAGGTTTTACGAGCAGTATTTC; cdr3_aa: CASSQEVGARFYEQYF
j_call: TRBJ2-5; v_call: TRBV30; d_call: -; clone_size: -; cdr3_nt: TGTGCCTGGAGTGTAGTCATTCAAGAGACCCAGTACTTC; cdr3_aa: CAWSVVIQETQYF
j_call: TRBJ2-3; v_call: TRBV7-8; d_call: -; clone_size: -; cdr3_nt: TGTGCCAGCAGCGTATCTACTCAACCCACGCAGTATTTT; cdr3_aa: CASSVSTQPTQYF
j_call: TRBJ2-1; v_call: TRBV6-2/TRBV6-3; d_call: TRBD2; clone_size: -; cdr3_nt: TGTGCCAGCACCCTAGCGGGAAGGAGGAATGAGCAGTTCTTC; cdr3_aa: CASTLAGRRNEQFF
j_call: TRBJ2-7; v_call: TRBV11-2; d_call: -; clone_size: -; cdr3_nt: TGTGCCAGTAGCTTAATCGACGCAGCCTACAAGCAGTACTTC; cdr3_aa: CASSLIDAAYKQYF
j_call: TRBJ2-2; v_call: TRBV29-1; d_call: TRBD2; clone_size: -; cdr3_nt: TGCAGCGTCCCTAACGGACTAGCCCGGGGGGGGCTGTTTTTT; cdr3_aa: CSVPNGLARGGLFF
j_call: TRBJ2-7; v_call: TRBV11-2; d_call: TRBD2; clone_size: -; cdr3_nt: TGTGCCAGCAGCCTTCAACTAGCGGGGTACGAGCAGTACTTC; cdr3_aa: CASSLQLAGYEQYF
j_call: TRBJ1-1; v_call: TRBV6-6; d_call: -; clone_size: -; cdr3_nt: TGTGCCAACAGTTACTCGATGGTAGGTCAAACTGAAGCTTTCTTT; cdr3_aa: CANSYSMVGQTEAFF
j_call: TRBJ2-1; v_call: TRBV12-3/TRBV12-4; d_call: -; clone_size: -; cdr3_nt: TGTGCCAGCAGTCCTAGACAGGGAGGCTACAATGAGCAGCTCTTC; cdr3_aa: CASSPRQGGYNEQLF
j_call: TRBJ2-5; v_call: TRBV6-2/TRBV6-3; d_call: -; clone_size: -; cdr3_nt: TGTGCCAGCCTCCCGACAGAATCCTTCAAAGAGACCCAGTACTTC; cdr3_aa: CASLPTESFKETQYF
j_call: TRBJ2-3; v_call: TRBV10-3; d_call: -; clone_size: once; cdr3_nt: TGTGCCATCAGTGGCTGGGCTGGAGATACGCAGTATTTT; cdr3_aa: CAISGWAGDTQYF
j_call: TRBJ2-5; v_call: TRBV11-2; d_call: -; clone_size: many; cdr3_nt: TGTGCCAGCAGCTTAGTAGTGGTAGAGACCCAGTACTTC; cdr3_aa: CASSLVVVETQYF
j_call: TRBJ2-1; v_call: TRBV11-3; d_call: TRBD2; clone_size: -; cdr3_nt: TGTGCCAGCAGCACGTCCGGGACTAACTCCTACAATGAGCACTTCTTC; cdr3_aa: CASSTSGTNSYNEHFF
j_call: TRBJ2-1; v_call: TRBV7-9; d_call: TRBD2; clone_size: -; cdr3_nt: TGTGCCAGCAGCAAACTAGCGGGAGGAAATGAGCAGTTCTTC; cdr3_aa: CASSKLAGGNEQFF
j_call: TRBJ2-3; v_call: TRBV6-1; d_call: TRBD1; clone_size: few; cdr3_nt: TGTGCCAGCAGTGAAGGGTCCGGGACAGTAACAGATACGCAGTATTTT; cdr3_aa: CASSEGSGTVTDTQYF
j_call: TRBJ2-5; v_call: TRBV11-2; d_call: -; clone_size: -; cdr3_nt: TGTGCCAGCAGTTATGGGGAAGGGACGGAGACCCAGGACTTC; cdr3_aa: CASSYGEGTETQDF
j_call: TRBJ2-1; v_call: TRBV5-1; d_call: -; clone_size: -; cdr3_nt: TGCGCCAGCAGCTTGACTAACCCCAGGGCCGATGAGCAGTTCTTC; cdr3_aa: CASSLTNPRADEQFF
j_call: TRBJ1-2; v_call: TRBV12-3/TRBV12-4; d_call: -; clone_size: -; cdr3_nt: TGTGCCAGCAGTTTAAGGAGGGGAAGTGGCTACACCTTC; cdr3_aa: CASSLRRGSGYTF
j_call: TRBJ1-5; v_call: TRBV12-5; d_call: -; clone_size: -; cdr3_nt: TGTGCTAGTGCGACGGGGGGTAATCAGCCCCAGCATTTT; cdr3_aa: CASATGGNQPQHF
j_call: TRBJ2-1; v_call: TRBV11-2; d_call: TRBD1; clone_size: -; cdr3_nt: TGTGCCAGCAGCTTATATCGGGGGGACAGGGCTCGGTCCTACAATGAGCAGTTCTTC; cdr3_aa: CASSLYRGDRARSYNEQFF
j_call: TRBJ1-3; v_call: TRBV12-3/TRBV12-4; d_call: -; clone_size: -; cdr3_nt: TGTGCCAGCAGCTCGACAGGAGGAAACACCATATATTTT; cdr3_aa: CASSSTGGNTIYF
j_call: TRBJ1-1; v_call: TRBV5-6; d_call: -; clone_size: -; cdr3_nt: TGTGCCAGCAGCTTGGAAGGACGGGGGAACACTGAAGCTTTCTTT; cdr3_aa: CASSLEGRGNTEAFF
j_call: TRBJ2-7; v_call: TRBV7-8; d_call: -; clone_size: -; cdr3_nt: TGTGCCAGCAGCTCGGGTTCCCCCCACGAGCAGTACTTC; cdr3_aa: CASSSGSPHEQYF
j_call: TRBJ1-2; v_call: TRBV7-8; d_call: -; clone_size: -; cdr3_nt: TGTGCCAGCAGCCCCCTGACACATGGCTACACCTTC; cdr3_aa: CASSPLTHGYTF